The 18 T cell receptor beta chains below come from one sample, sequenced in a study of monozygotic twins with inflammatory bowel disease. TCRdb reprocessed the 5' RACE reads and reports one entry per CDR3 protein, with no DNA. In total, the table holds roughly 100,000 distinct CDR3 sequences. The source material was blood. These receptors came from a human donor with ulcerative colitis or Crohn's disease, or a healthy co-twin of an affected twin (not recorded which).

V is TRBV20-1 and J is TRBJ1-6. Germline-derived CDR1 and CDR2 are DFQATT and SNEGSKA (reference sequence). CDR3 length equals 14 residues. The CDR3 protein is CSARMSSRQSPLHF.

V gene TRBV28 combines with J gene TRBJ2-2; TCRdb's assignment of TRBD1 cannot be checked, as there is no DNA. In germline, CDR1 is MDHEN, CDR2 SYDVKM. The CDR3 sequence is 18 residues long. CDR3 amino acids: CASRPGQGYGGNTGELFF.

The chain is built from TRBV9 and TRBJ1-2; TCRdb designates TRBD1, a call that cannot be tested without DNA. This CDR3 is built from 13 residues. Germline V gene data show CDR1 as SGDLS and CDR2 as YYNGEE. CDR3 sequence reads: CASSVVGDIGYTF.

The V and J genes are TRBV12-3 or TRBV12-4 and TRBJ2-7; lacking DNA, the TRBD1 call made by TCRdb goes unchecked. CDR3 length: 14 amino acids. The CDR3 protein is CASGLPGHIYEQYF.

CDR3 sequence: CASRKTEASTDTQYF. The rearrangement joins TRBV12-3 or TRBV12-4 to TRBJ2-3; the TRBD1 assignment by TCRdb is unverifiable without DNA. CDR3 size: 15 residues.

The rearrangement uses TRBV6-6 and TRBJ1-4; TCRdb names TRBD1, which stays unverified in the absence of DNA. This CDR3 is built from 13 residues. Germline V gene sequence: CDR1 MNHNY, CDR2 SVGAGI (reference sequence). Here the CDR3 reads CASLRGANEKLFF.

The chain couples TRBV21-1 to TRBJ2-5; TCRdb lists TRBD1, though no DNA is available to test this call. TRBV21-1 is a recognized pseudogene. This CDR3 is 13 amino acids long. The CDR3 here is CVSVPLTEETQYF.

V is TRBV20-1 and J is TRBJ1-5; TCRdb lists TRBD1, though no DNA is available to test this call. Germline lookup yields CDR1 DFQATT and CDR2 SNEGSKA (reference sequence). The CDR3 is made up of 14 amino acids. Here the CDR3 reads CSARGSYSNQPQHF.

The chain employs TRBV5-1 and TRBJ2-1; TCRdb outputs TRBD1, but without DNA this stays unchecked. This CDR3 comprises 17 residues. Germline V gives CDR1 SGHRS, CDR2 YFSETQ. The CDR3 loop reads CASTRTSDRPFYNEQFF. Full variable domain (remainder filled in from reference TRBV5-1 and TRBJ2-1): KAGVTQTPRYLIKTRGQQVTLSCSPISGHRSVSWYQQTPGQGLQFLFEYFSETQRNKGNFPGRFSGRQFSNSRSEMNVSTLELGDSALYLCASTRTSDRPFYNEQFFGPGTRLTVL.

The chain joins TRBV20-1 to TRBJ1-1. The length of the CDR3 is 16 residues. Germline lookup yields CDR1 DFQATT and CDR2 SNEGSKA (reference sequence). The CDR3 sequence: CSASSGVLKVNTEAFF.

This chain connects TRBV7-3 to TRBJ2-5; the D gene TCRdb calls, TRBD1, cannot be checked with no DNA. This CDR3 is 17 amino acids long. The V gene's germline CDR1 is SGHTA and CDR2 FQGTGA. CDR3 in amino acids: CASSSRSGGPVQETQYF.

J is TRBJ2-2 and V is TRBV28. Germline assignment: CDR1 MDHEN and CDR2 SYDVKM. CDR3 length: 14 amino acids. CDR3 region: CASSETEITGELFF.

By frequency, this clonotype is medium-sized. The chain uses TRBV6-1 and TRBJ2-1. The CDR3 is made up of 15 amino acids. Germline V gene sequence: CDR1 MNHNS, CDR2 SASEGT. The CDR3: CASMTTALTYNEQFF.

V gene TRBV20-1 combines with J gene TRBJ1-1; TCRdb picks TRBD1, but there is no DNA to check that call. Germline assignment: CDR1 DFQATT and CDR2 SNEGSKA (reference sequence). The CDR3 contains 16 residues. The CDR3 here is CSAGGMTGIMNTEAFF.

J is TRBJ2-4 and V is TRBV10-2; TCRdb lists TRBD2, though no DNA is available to test this call. The CDR3 spans 17 residues. From germline, CDR1 is WSHSY and CDR2 SAAADI. The CDR3 sequence is CASSESKTSGRGNIQYF.

The V call is TRBV15, the J call TRBJ2-5. Germline V CDR1 and CDR2: LNHNV, YYDKDF (reference sequence). The CDR3 covers 15 residues. The CDR3 loop is CATSRGAQTQETQYF.

The CDR3 spells CASRLARNTGELFF. J is TRBJ2-2 and V is TRBV5-1; the TCRdb call, TRBD2, lacks DNA for checking. The CDR3 covers 14 residues. Germline assignment: CDR1 SGHRS and CDR2 YFSETQ.

This sequence joins TRBV7-2 and TRBJ1-5; TCRdb outputs TRBD1, but without DNA this stays unchecked. The CDR3 has 14 amino acids. Germline V gene sequence: CDR1 SGHTA, CDR2 FQGNSA. The CDR3 loop reads CASSFWGATQPQHF.